This T cell receptor beta chain was captured in a study of identical twins. Study results and caveats: With abundant cord blood beta clonotypes, insertions were fewer; memory repertoires showed no such pattern.

Unique molecular identifiers were in the cDNA, with template-switch universal primer binding. TCRdb re-analysed the 5' RACE reads in MiXCR, keeping a single row per CDR3 protein. The sample lists 450,000 to 650,000 distinct CDR3 sequences; approximately 9.6% were seen once. This clonotype was counted only a few times. What it binds is unknown. The CDR3 is 15 amino acids. These records were also assigned to another study, of yellow fever vaccine responses in identical twins.

The sequence was collected from a woman aged 18-30 years in good health. The chain joins TRBV21-1 to TRBJ2-1; the D call TRBD1 from the table was never checked on the DNA. TRBV21-1 is noted as a pseudogene. Sequences were obtained from PBMCs. DNA for the CDR3: TGTGCCAGCAGCAAAGTGGGACAAACAAACAATGAGCAGTTCTTC. Protein: CASSKVGQTNNEQFF.